Presented here are 27 T cell receptor beta chains from one specimen sequenced in a study of PD-1 blockade in classical Hodgkin lymphoma. Some clones are missing from TCRdb's copy, which holds only in-frame ones; the method was immunoSEQ multiplex PCR. The table has 100,000 or so clones, around 90% seen once; the top ten hold 19%. Time point specified: cycle 4 day 1 (C4D1), after more than 5 weeks of nivolumab. Every single patient, without exception, relapsed after autologous stem cell transplantation, and brentuximab vedotin exposure varied. The sample was peripheral blood mononuclear cells (PBMCs), taken before the fourth cycle of nivolumab. These TCRs come from a human donor with classical Hodgkin lymphoma.

The chain employs TRBV4-3 and TRBJ2-3; a possible D gene is TRBD2 (6 bases). Between the trimmed V and J ends, which lost 1 base and 2 bases, there was a span of 22 bases. The CDR3 sequence is 19 residues long. The germline CDR1 and CDR2 sequences are LGHNA and YSLEER. CDR3 residues: CASSQVVMAGIGATDTQYF. CDR3 nucleotide sequence: TGCGCCAGCAGCCAAGTAGTCATGGCGGGAATAGGTGCCACAGATACGCAGTATTTT.

The genes are TRBV28 and TRBJ1-1; D uncertain. The CDR3 runs to 14 residues. Germline V lookup: CDR1 MDHEN, CDR2 SYDVKM. V gave up 7 bases and J gave up 13 bases, with 25 bases separating them. CDR3 region: CASTLAIYPAPFFF. In DNA form, the CDR3 reads TGTGCCAGCACCCTCGCTATCTACCCCGCACCTTTTTTCTTT.

The V gene is TRBV15, the J gene TRBJ2-5; 14 positions match TRBD2. CDR1 and CDR2 from the germline V gene are LNHNV and YYDKDF (reference sequence). CDR3 length equals 17 residues. Trimming at V came to 1 base and at J to 0 bases, leaving 1 base not matched to a gene. The CDR3 DNA is TGTGCCACCAGCAGAGGGGGACTAGCGGGAGACCAAGAGACCCAGTACTTC. The encoded protein is CATSRGGLAGDQETQYF. Full variable domain (rest looked up from reference TRBV15 and TRBJ2-5): DAMVIQNPRYQVTQFGKPVTLSCSQTLNHNVMYWYQQKSSQAPKLLFHYYDKDFNNEADTPDNFQSRRPNTSFCFLDIRSPGLGDTAMYLCATSRGGLAGDQETQYFGPGTRLLVL.

The rearrangement joins TRBV6-5 to TRBJ2-5, with TRBD2 matching 7 bases. With V trimmed by 2 bases and J by 10 bases, 7 bases remained unmatched. Germline-derived CDR1 and CDR2 are MNHEY and SVGAGI. The CDR3 is 13 amino acids. DNA of the CDR3: TGTGCCAGCAGTTACCACGGGGGGTCTGGCCAGTACTTC. It codes for CASSYHGGSGQYF.

The chain combines TRBV4-2 with TRBJ2-5, with D hard to call. Deletions cut 0 bases from V and 4 bases from J, with 9 bases between. The germline V gene has CDR1 LGHNA and CDR2 YNFKEQ. This CDR3 spans 14 amino acids. CDR3 sequence (DNA): TGTGCCAGCAGCCAAGATAACTACGGAGAGACCCAGTACTTC. It specifies CASSQDNYGETQYF.

The chain has TRBV28 and TRBJ1-2; D is perhaps TRBD1 (5 bases). Between the trimmed V and J ends, which lost 6 bases and 0 bases, there was a span of 20 bases. Per the germline V gene, CDR1 is MDHEN and CDR2 is SYDVKM. CDR3 length equals 17 residues. The CDR3 DNA is TGTGCCAGCAGCAAACCACCCCTCCGGACAACTAACTATGGCTACACCTTC. Protein product: CASSKPPLRTTNYGYTF.

This clone showed up just a few times. The genes are TRBV10-1 and TRBJ1-4, with 10 positions matching TRBD1. The CDR3 is 13 amino acids. Per germline, CDR1 WNHNN and CDR2 SYGVQD (reference sequence). After removal of 6 bases from V and 7 bases from J, the junction contained 2 bases not matched to a gene. DNA of the CDR3: TGCGCCAGCAGCCGGGACAGGGGTGAAAAACTGTTTTTT. Its translation is CASSRDRGEKLFF.

The gene calls are TRBV4-1 and TRBJ1-4; tentative D call: TRBD1 (5 bases). In germline, CDR1 is MGHRA, CDR2 YSYEKL. The CDR3 spans 18 residues. Trimming removed 0 bases at V and 7 bases at J, with 21 bases between. The DNA for the CDR3 is TGCGCCAGCAGCCAAGAAGGGACTCAGCAACTTCCTCCTGAAAAACTGTTTTTT. Protein product: CASSQEGTQQLPPEKLFF.

V is TRBV6-6 and J is TRBJ2-1; the match to TRBD2 covers 8 bases. V trimming: 4 bases; J trimming: 4 bases; junction bases outside the gene matches: 9. Germline V gives CDR1 MNHNY, CDR2 SVGAGI (reference sequence). This CDR3 has 16 residues. CDR3 bases: TGTGCCAGCAGTTCCCGTGCCAGCGGGAGTTACAATGAGCAGTTCTTC. This encodes CASSSRASGSYNEQFF.

The rearrangement joins TRBV15 to TRBJ2-1, with 8 bases identical to TRBD2. The CDR3 covers 15 residues. Germline V gives CDR1 LNHNV, CDR2 YYDKDF (reference sequence). V gave up 5 bases and J gave up 5 bases; unmatched junction bases: 8. The CDR3 here is CATSRGAGEHNEQFF. DNA of the CDR3: TGTGCCACCAGCCGCGGAGCGGGAGAGCACAATGAGCAGTTCTTC.

This rearrangement joins TRBV9 to TRBJ1-1, with unresolved D. The CDR3 covers 12 residues. Germline CDR1 reads SGDLS; CDR2 reads YYNGEE. With 5 bases removed from V and 0 bases from J, the gap between germline ends came to 5 bases. In nucleotides, the CDR3 is TGTGCCAGCAGGTCGATGAACACTGAAGCTTTCTTT. Protein: CASRSMNTEAFF.

The CDR3 loop reads CSVEEPTGPTYEQYF. The CDR3 coding sequence is TGCAGCGTTGAAGAGCCCACAGGCCCAACCTACGAGCAGTACTTC. This chain uses TRBV29-1 with TRBJ2-7; D is perhaps TRBD1 (5 bases). The CDR3 totals 15 residues. Deletions cut 0 bases from V and 2 bases from J, with 14 bases between. The germline V gene has CDR1 SQVTM and CDR2 ANQGSEA.

This chain connects TRBV2 to TRBJ1-1; 7 nucleotides match TRBD1. V gave up 8 bases and J gave up 4 bases; unmatched junction bases: 7. Per germline, CDR1 SNHLY and CDR2 FYNNEI. This CDR3 region has 13 residues. CDR3 sequence reads: CASGTETFTEAFF. The CDR3 region has the DNA TGTGCCAGCGGGACAGAAACTTTCACTGAAGCTTTCTTT. The variable domain in full, completed from reference TRBV2 and TRBJ1-1, reads EPEVTQTPSHQVTQMGQEVILRCVPISNHLYFYWYRQILGQKVEFLVSFYNNEISEKSEIFDDQFSVERPDGSNFTLKIRSTKLEDSAMYFCASGTETFTEAFFGQGTRLTVV.

The genes are TRBV29-1 and TRBJ2-1; 7 nucleotides line up with TRBD2. Germline CDR1 is SQVTM and CDR2 is ANQGSEA. V lost 4 bases, J lost 5 bases, and 5 bases stayed unmatched. The CDR3 totals 13 residues. The CDR3 DNA sequence: TGCAGCGTTGGCGGGAGAAACGACAATGAGCAGTTCTTC. Protein: CSVGGRNDNEQFF.

The chain carries TRBV10-2 and TRBJ1-2; D is unresolved. The CDR3 length is 13 residues. Germline-derived CDR1 and CDR2 are WSHSY and SAAADI. Trimming shortened V by 8 bases and J by 2 bases, and 12 bases separated the two germline ends. The CDR3 loop is CASRPSTNYGYTF. The CDR3 DNA reads TGCGCCAGCCGCCCGTCTACGAACTATGGCTACACCTTC.

The chain joins TRBV4-3 to TRBJ2-3, with D maybe TRBD1 (5 bases). V shed 1 base and J shed 3 bases, with 14 bases lying between them. The length of the CDR3 is 16 residues. Germline CDR1 and CDR2: LGHNA and YSLEER. DNA for the CDR3: TGCGCCAGCAGCCAAGGGGGCTCGACACAGACAGATACGCAGTATTTT. Amino acids: CASSQGGSTQTDTQYF.

The V call is TRBV7-9, the J call TRBJ1-4; D may be TRBD1 (6 bases). The V gene's germline CDR1 is SEHNR and CDR2 FQNEAQ (reference sequence). With 5 bases removed from V and 5 bases from J, the gap between germline ends came to 12 bases. This CDR3 has 14 amino acids. The CDR3 DNA reads as TGTGCCAGCAGCCCGGACAGCCTAAATGAAAAACTGTTTTTT. Residues: CASSPDSLNEKLFF.

The chain has TRBV28 and TRBJ1-1; D possibly corresponds to TRBD1 (6 bases). Trimming removed 5 bases at V and 4 bases at J, with 11 bases between. Germline CDR1 MDHEN, CDR2 SYDVKM. The CDR3 is 13 amino acids. The CDR3 spells CASSPDRFTEAFF. CDR3 coding DNA: TGTGCCAGCAGTCCGGACAGATTCACTGAAGCTTTCTTT.

The V call is TRBV5-1, the J call TRBJ2-3; D may match TRBD1 or TRBD2 (5 bases each). There are 13 residues in the CDR3. Trimming removed 10 bases from V and 3 bases from J, with 15 bases in between. Germline CDR1 is SGHRS and CDR2 is YFSETQ. DNA for the CDR3: TGCGCCTCGACGGGACGCGTAACAGATACGCAGTATTTT. Its translation: CASTGRVTDTQYF.

The chain couples TRBV7-2 to TRBJ2-7; D not resolved. The CDR3 totals 14 residues. Looked up from germline, CDR1 is SGHTA and CDR2 is FQGNSA. Trimming cost V 1 base and J 2 bases, with 9 bases left between them. CDR3 DNA: TGTGCCAGCAGCTTAGATGGGAAAGCCTACGAGCAGTACTTC. This translates into CASSLDGKAYEQYF.

V is TRBV28 and J is TRBJ2-7; 9 nucleotides match TRBD1. The CDR3 is 15 residues long. Germline V gives CDR1 MDHEN, CDR2 SYDVKM. Trimming took 2 bases from V and 2 from J; bases not matched to a gene: 4. The CDR3 is CASSLHGTGTYEQYF. In DNA form, the CDR3 reads TGTGCCAGCAGTTTACACGGGACAGGGACCTACGAGCAGTACTTC.

This chain connects TRBV7-2 to TRBJ1-1, with D perhaps TRBD1 (5 bases). Germline V gene lookup returns CDR1 SGHTA and CDR2 FQGNSA. V was cut by 4 bases and J by 5 bases, with 14 bases left in between. This CDR3 comprises 14 residues. The CDR3: CASSSQGPRTEAFF. The DNA of the CDR3 is TGTGCCAGCAGCTCGCAGGGTCCCAGGACTGAAGCTTTCTTT.

The chain uses TRBV29-1 and TRBJ2-7; 9 nucleotides line up with TRBD1. Germline CDR1 and CDR2: SQVTM and ANQGSEA. V shed 8 bases, J shed 0 bases, and the junction held 8 bases outside the gene matches. The CDR3 totals 14 residues. DNA of the CDR3: TGCAGCATCGCCGGGACAGGGTTCTCCTACGAGCAGTACTTC. It is translated as CSIAGTGFSYEQYF.

The chain combines TRBV7-9 with TRBJ2-5; D remains unclear. The germline CDR1 and CDR2 sequences are SEHNR and FQNEAQ (reference sequence). Trimming left V 4 bases short and J 10 bases short, with 19 bases between. The CDR3 is 14 residues long. Here the CDR3 DNA reads TGTGCCAGCAGCTCCGGACGGATAGTGTCGGACCAGTACTTC. This encodes CASSSGRIVSDQYF.

The chain employs TRBV19 and TRBJ2-3; 9 bases fit TRBD2. The CDR3 is 16 amino acids. J gave up 1 base and V 9 bases, and 11 bases lay outside the gene matches. CDR1 and CDR2 (germline): LNHDA, SQIVND (reference sequence). CDR3 DNA: TGTGCCAGCCGAACGTGGCGGGAGGGAGGCACAGATACGCAGTATTTT. Protein product: CASRTWREGGTDTQYF.

This chain uses TRBV19 with TRBJ2-3, with unresolved D. Trimming shortened V by 5 bases and J by 2 bases, and 14 bases separated the two germline ends. The CDR3 consists of 15 residues. Germline V gives CDR1 LNHDA, CDR2 SQIVND (reference sequence). The CDR3 DNA follows: TGTGCCAGTAGTTCGCGAGAGTCCCCCACAGATACGCAGTATTTT. Encoded protein: CASSSRESPTDTQYF.

CDR3 nucleotides: TGTGCCAGCAGCCTAATCCAGGGAAGTGAGCAGTTCTTC. Encoded protein: CASSLIQGSEQFF. The chain uses TRBV7-2 and TRBJ2-1; weak D call: TRBD1 (5 bases). The V and J ends lost 5 bases and 9 bases respectively, with 14 bases between them. Germline CDR1 is SGHTA and CDR2 is FQGNSA. The CDR3 is 13 residues long.